The 3 T cell receptor beta chains below come from one sample, sequenced in a study of blood T cell repertoires in COVID-19. Repertoires were generated with immunoSEQ multiplex PCR, while TCRdb's copy carries only in-frame clones and drops some. This table has about 220,000 clones, 80% to 90% appearing once. The sequenced sample was PBMCs or T cells enriched from blood (not recorded which). These receptors all come from a woman aged 40 to 50 with acute COVID-19.

The rearrangement links TRBV7-2 to TRBJ1-4, with D tentatively TRBD1 (5 bases). The V gene lost 5 bases and the J gene lost 4 bases, with 11 bases spanning the gap. The CDR3 has 14 amino acids. From germline, CDR1 is SGHTA and CDR2 FQGNSA. The CDR3 nucleotides read TGTGCCAGCAGCATAGATAGGGGTAATGAAAAACTGTTTTTT. Its protein product is CASSIDRGNEKLFF. Combining the CDR3 with reference TRBV7-2 and TRBJ1-4 gives the whole variable domain GAGVSQSPSNKVTEKGKDVELRCDPISGHTALYWYRQSLGQGLEFLIYFQGNSAPDKSGLPSDRFSAERTGGSVSTLTIQRTQQEDSAVYLCASSIDRGNEKLFFGSGTQLSVL.

This chain uses TRBV6-1 with TRBJ1-5; 7 nucleotides agree with TRBD1. CDR1 MNHNS and CDR2 SASEGT come from the germline V gene. This CDR3 has 17 residues. The V and J ends lost 4 bases and 2 bases, in that order; junction bases with no gene match: 11. The CDR3 region has the DNA TGTGCCAGCAGTGCCTCATACAGGGGTTTCGGCAATCAGCCCCAGCATTTT. Amino acids: CASSASYRGFGNQPQHF.

V gene TRBV3-1 (or the pseudogene TRBV3-2) combines with J gene TRBJ2-5; 8 bases match TRBD1. CDR1 is LGHDT and CDR2 is YNNKEL in the germline V gene (reference sequence). The length of the CDR3 is 14 residues. Trimming cost V 3 bases and J 3 bases; bases outside gene matches: 3. The CDR3 DNA is TGTGCCAGCAGCCAGTACAGGGGGAAAGAGACCCAGTACTTC. Translated: CASSQYRGKETQYF.